These 5 T cell receptor beta chains were all obtained from the same sample, sequenced in a study of CD8 T cells in Susac syndrome. Reverse transcription of roughly 0.45 to 1 ug RNA was performed with random hexamers. A single record per CDR3 protein comes from TCRdb applying MiXCR to the immunoSEQ multiplex PCR reads. This sample has some 150,000 distinct CDR3 sequences, with approximately 94% found just once. Sequencing was done on a sample of CD4+ T cells from PBMCs. The receptors derive from a human donor in good health.

This clonotype was seen once. The chain combines TRBV7-2 with TRBJ2-5, with 9 bases matching TRBD2. Looked up from germline, CDR1 is SGHTA and CDR2 is FQGNSA. The CDR3 has 17 residues. The junction had 12 bases not matched to a gene; V was cut back by 3 bases and J by 4 bases. As DNA, the CDR3 is TGTGCCAGCAGCTTTGCTCTTTTGGCGGGAGGGCCAGAGACCCAGTACTTC. This sequence encodes CASSFALLAGGPETQYF.

CDR3 region: CASSQKVRTEAFF. CDR3 DNA: TGTGCCAGCAGCCAAAAAGTGCGGACTGAAGCTTTCTTT. The rearrangement joins TRBV14 to TRBJ1-1, with D unresolved. Germline values: CDR1 SGHDN, CDR2 FVKESK. The CDR3 extends over 13 amino acids. The ends were cut back, 2 bases at V and 5 bases at J, with 9 bases in the middle.

V is TRBV27 and J is TRBJ1-1; D remains ambiguous. V lost 5 bases and J 7 bases, leaving 17 bases between the germline ends. The CDR3 length is 14 residues. Per the germline V gene, CDR1 is MNHEY and CDR2 is SMNVEV (reference sequence). The CDR3 region has the DNA TGTGCCAGCAGTCCGACCGCCAGACTGAATGAAGCTTTCTTT. Amino acid sequence: CASSPTARLNEAFF.

CDR3 residues: CASSFRRDNNYGYTF. CDR3 sequence (DNA): TGTGCCAGCAGCTTCCGCCGGGACAATAACTATGGCTACACCTTC. The rearrangement links TRBV4-2 to TRBJ1-2; TRBD1 is a possible D gene (6 bases). Deletions cut 5 bases from V and 1 base from J, with 14 bases between. CDR3 length: 15 residues. Germline CDR1 is LGHNA and CDR2 is YNFKEQ.

This clonotype was recorded only once. This chain joins TRBV12-3 or TRBV12-4 and TRBJ2-1, with D maybe TRBD2 (5 bases). The CDR3 loop spans 15 amino acids. The germline V and J ends were trimmed by 6 bases and 0 bases, with 12 bases remaining between them. The CDR3 nucleotides read TGTGCCAGCAGCAGACTATCACCCTCCTACAATGAGCAGTTCTTC. It codes for CASSRLSPSYNEQFF.